This T cell receptor (beta chain) was documented in a study of control samples from healthy donors and cancer patients. The protocol was immunoSEQ multiplex PCR, while the TCRdb copy is restricted to in-frame clones and leaves out a portion. The repertoire includes approximately 130,000 clones, 80% to 90% of them detected once, and over 2.5% sits in the top ten. With V trimmed by 9 bases and J by 9 bases, 12 bases remained unmatched. CDR1 is LNHDA and CDR2 is SQIVND in the germline V gene (reference sequence). This CDR3 has 15 amino acids. The sequencing sample was made of blood. The V gene is TRBV19, the J gene TRBJ2-1, with 12 bases fitting TRBD2. The sequence derives from a man aged 55 to 70 in good health. In nucleotides, the CDR3 is TGTGCCAGCGGTCGTCTAGCGGGGGGGCTGGGTGAGCAGTTCTTC. This sequence encodes CASGRLAGGLGEQFF.